Reported below is one TCR beta chain. The data originate from a study of cytomegalovirus exposure and HLA in healthy donors. PCR used 60 Vbeta primers and 13 Jbeta primers. Clones were sequenced by immunoSEQ multiplex PCR, and TCRdb holds only the in-frame ones, with some missing. The sample has about 130,000 clones, over 70% seen once. The ends were cut back, 6 bases at V and 3 bases at J, with 14 bases in the middle. CDR1 and CDR2 from the germline V gene are MNHNS and SASEGT. The CDR3 loop spans 14 amino acids. The rearrangement links TRBV6-1 to TRBJ1-1; TRBD1 might be the D (5 bases). Sequencing was performed on PBMCs. The sequence came from a man between 40 and 49 years old in good health and CMV-seropositive. The CDR3 sequence is CASSKGWGDTEAFF. The CDR3 DNA is TGTGCCAGCAGCAAAGGATGGGGGGACACTGAAGCTTTCTTT.